This is a list of T cell receptor beta chains from one sample in a study of blood T cell repertoires in COVID-19. The table came from immunoSEQ multiplex PCR; TCRdb's copy has only in-frame clones and leaves some out. The data show around 140,000 clones, approximately 88% seen once. The sample taken for sequencing was peripheral blood. The receptors were gathered from a man between 70 and 80 years old with acute or convalescent COVID-19. The CDR3 runs from the conserved cysteine through the conserved F or W. D genes are given only for firm matches. Size is stated for part of the rows, as once, few or many counts, or as a class when the clone is expanded.

TRBJ2-7 TRBV11-2 NA TRBD1 CASSAPRDRGGREQYF TGTGCCAGCAGCGCGCCAAGGGACAGGGGAGGTCGTGAGCAGTACTTC
TRBJ2-2 TRBV10-3 NA TRBD1 CAISESVIPGQGISGELFF TGTGCCATCAGTGAGTCGGTAATTCCGGGACAGGGTATATCCGGGGAGCTGTTTTTT
TRBJ1-4 TRBV6-6 few NA CASIGGLNEKLFF TGTGCCAGCATAGGCGGTTTAAATGAAAAACTGTTTTTT
TRBJ1-5 TRBV12-3/TRBV12-4 NA NA CASSLRENQPQHF TGTGCCAGCAGCCTCCGGGAGAATCAGCCCCAGCATTTT
TRBJ1-2 TRBV6-5 NA NA CASTEGHFGGYTF TGTGCCAGCACCGAAGGACACTTCGGGGGCTACACCTTC
TRBJ2-7 TRBV4-2 NA NA CASSQDPSSPYEQYF TGTGCCAGCAGCCAAGATCCGTCCAGTCCCTACGAGCAGTACTTC
TRBJ1-1 TRBV5-1 NA NA CASSLPAGLADTEAFF TGCGCCAGCAGCTTGCCCGCAGGGTTGGCCGACACTGAAGCTTTCTTT
TRBJ1-1 TRBV21-1 NA NA CASSRRGHTEAFF TGTGCCAGCAGTAGACGGGGTCACACTGAAGCTTTCTTT
TRBJ1-1 TRBV5-4 NA TRBD1 CASSPGQARMNTEAFF TGTGCCAGCAGCCCAGGACAGGCGCGAATGAACACTGAAGCTTTCTTT
TRBJ1-5 TRBV27 NA NA CASSPETGPYSNQPQHF TGTGCCAGCAGTCCCGAAACAGGACCGTATAGCAATCAGCCCCAGCATTTT
TRBJ1-3 TRBV7-9 NA TRBD1 CASSMTGFGNTIYF TGTGCCAGCAGCATGACAGGGTTTGGAAACACCATATATTTT
TRBJ2-1 TRBV5-1 NA TRBD2 CASSPGLAGFNEQFF TGCGCCAGCAGCCCAGGACTAGCGGGGTTCAATGAGCAGTTCTTC
TRBJ2-6 TRBV7-3 NA NA CASSSGQLLNSGANVLTF TGTGCCAGCAGCTCCGGACAGCTCCTAAACTCTGGGGCCAACGTCCTGACTTTC
TRBJ1-4 TRBV15 NA NA CATQQEGRGNEKLFF TGTGCCACACAACAAGAGGGCCGAGGGAATGAAAAACTGTTTTTT
TRBJ2-3 TRBV5-1 NA TRBD2 CASSLLAGGTDTQYF TGCGCCAGCAGCCTGTTAGCGGGGGGCACAGATACGCAGTATTTT
TRBJ1-2 TRBV5-6 NA NA CASRIGSYGYTF TGTGCCAGCAGAATAGGGAGCTATGGCTACACCTTC
TRBJ2-3 TRBV3-1/TRBV3-2 NA TRBD2 CASSPPGLAGGDTQYF TGTGCCAGCAGCCCCCCCGGACTAGCGGGAGGCGATACGCAGTATTTT
TRBJ2-6 TRBV5-1 NA NA CASSLASSAGANVLTF TGCGCCAGCAGCTTGGCCTCTAGTGCTGGGGCCAACGTCCTGACTTTC
TRBJ2-1 TRBV27 NA TRBD1 CASSAQTGTGGSYNEQFF TGTGCCAGCAGTGCTCAAACCGGAACAGGGGGCTCCTACAATGAGCAGTTCTTC
TRBJ1-5 TRBV19 NA NA CASSGRAHQPQHF TGTGCCAGTAGTGGCAGGGCCCATCAGCCCCAGCATTTT
TRBJ1-1 TRBV6-6 NA NA CASSYSKQGTEAFF TGTGCCAGCAGTTACTCGAAACAGGGCACTGAAGCTTTCTTT
TRBJ1-2 TRBV12-3/TRBV12-4 NA TRBD1 CASSLEDRTYTF TGTGCCAGCAGTTTAGAGGACAGGACCTACACCTTC